This TCR beta chain was recovered during a study of blood T cell repertoires in COVID-19. Overall study context: Donors in the United States, Italy and Spain gave samples during acute or convalescent COVID-19. The cDNA or gDNA used as material had been derived from T cells, B-cell-depleted T cells, or PBMCs.

Original methodology: From reference gene primer amplification, estimates of nucleated cell counts were derived. Profiling relied on immunoSEQ multiplex PCR, and the TCRdb table lists in-frame clones only, not all of them. V, J and clone size are those of that table, while D and trimming were read from the DNA. The sample includes about 62,000 clones, 92% seen only once; the top ten take 5% to 7%. Trimming removed 5 bases from V and 0 bases from J; junction bases left unmatched: 3. Germline CDR1 and CDR2: SGHRS and YFSETQ. The CDR3 is 16 amino acids. The sequence was collected from a human donor in a cohort sampled during active COVID-19. The V and J genes are TRBV5-1 and TRBJ2-1; 12 nucleotides line up with TRBD2. Sequencing was carried out using peripheral blood. DNA for the CDR3: TGCGCCAGCAGGCTAGCGGGGGGGAGCTCCTACAATGAGCAGTTCTTC. It encodes CASRLAGGSSYNEQFF.